The 10 T cell receptor beta chains below all came from one sample that was sequenced in a study of cytomegalovirus exposure and HLA in healthy donors (dated by TCRdb to about 2017). Libraries were made using the immunoSEQ multiplex PCR assay. A mixture of 60 forward primers for TCR Vbeta segments and 13 reverse primers for TCR Jbeta segments was used in the multiplex PCR. TCRdb stores this immuneACCESS table with in-frame sequences only. Part of the clones is absent; in the studies checked, under half of the shortfall reflects unresolved V genes, and no reason is known for the rest. The table for this sample lists 150,000 to 200,000 clones; roughly 85% of them were counted only once. Under 4.5% of the sample lies in the top ten. The sample comprised PBMCs. These receptor sequences come from a woman aged 30 to 39 in good health and CMV-seropositive.

This clone showed up just a few times. The junction differs from germline at one of its ends, possibly a read error. The V and J genes are TRBV10-3 and TRBJ1-1; TRBD1 might be the D (5 bases). From germline, CDR1 is ENHRY and CDR2 SYGVKD. The CDR3 covers 11 residues. The DNA for the CDR3 is TGTGCCCCAAGGTATCGGGAGGGGACCGACTTT. Protein product: CAPRYREGTDF.

The CDR3 loop is CASSLGRLGGRRTEAFF. Written as DNA, the CDR3 is TGTGCCAGCAGCTTAGGCCGGCTAGGGGGACGTCGGACTGAAGCTTTCTTT. The rearrangement uses TRBV11-2 and TRBJ1-1, with D perhaps TRBD1 (6 bases). The germline V gene encodes CDR1 SGHAT and CDR2 FQNNGV. The CDR3 contains 17 residues. The V end lost 1 base, the J end lost 5 bases, and 20 bases lay between the germline ends.

This chain links TRBV7-7 with TRBJ2-1, with 11 bases that match TRBD2. With V trimmed by 5 bases and J by 3 bases, 3 bases remained unmatched. The CDR3 runs to 15 residues. Germline lookup yields CDR1 SSHAT and CDR2 FNYEAQ (reference sequence). CDR3 sequence reads: CASSPLAGGYNEQFF. The CDR3 DNA follows: TGTGCCAGCAGCCCCCTAGCGGGGGGCTACAATGAGCAGTTCTTC.

The chain uses TRBV7-9 and TRBJ1-2, with 11 bases identical to TRBD1. CDR1 is SEHNR and CDR2 is FQNEAQ in the germline V gene (reference sequence). This CDR3 contains 15 residues. J was trimmed by 2 bases and V by 5 bases; bases with no gene match: 4. The CDR3 region is CASSLGQGANYGYTF. For the CDR3, the DNA is TGTGCCAGCAGCCTAGGACAGGGGGCAAACTATGGCTACACCTTC.

The J gene is TRBJ1-3, the V gene TRBV6-1; D is perhaps TRBD1 (6 bases). V was clipped by 4 bases and J by 4 bases, with 17 bases between them. The CDR3 length is 16 residues. The germline gives CDR1 MNHNS, CDR2 SASEGT. CDR3 sequence (DNA): TGTGCCAGCAGTGCCCCGGGGTCAGGGGACGGAAACACCATATATTTT. It translates to CASSAPGSGDGNTIYF.

The chain has TRBV4-1 and TRBJ2-3; 9 nucleotides align to TRBD2. CDR3 length equals 16 residues. V lost 11 bases, J lost 2 bases, and 14 bases stayed unmatched. Germline V gene sequence: CDR1 MGHRA, CDR2 YSYEKL. The CDR3 DNA reads TGCGCCTCCCAGCAAGCGGGGGGAAGTATCACAGATACGCAGTATTTT. This translates into CASQQAGGSITDTQYF.

This chain links TRBV30 with TRBJ2-3, with TRBD2 matching 7 bases. Trimming removed 0 bases from V and 3 bases from J; junction bases left unmatched: 3. There are 14 residues in the CDR3. CDR1 is GTSNPN and CDR2 is SVGIG in the germline V gene (reference sequence). This CDR3 is CAWSVRGGTDTQYF. The CDR3 DNA follows: TGTGCCTGGAGTGTCCGGGGAGGGACAGATACGCAGTATTTT.

The chain carries TRBV10-3 and TRBJ1-1; a weak D match, TRBD1 (5 bases). The CDR3 loop spans 13 amino acids. V lost 6 bases, J lost 2 bases, and 10 bases lay in between. Germline CDR1 and CDR2: ENHRY and SYGVKD. Here the CDR3 DNA reads TGTGCCATCAGGACAGATTTAAACACTGAAGCTTTCTTT. It codes for CAIRTDLNTEAFF.

This sequence joins TRBV5-1 and TRBJ1-3, with TRBD1 matching over 10 bases. The V gene's germline CDR1 is SGHRS and CDR2 YFSETQ. The CDR3 contains 14 residues. V shed 4 bases, J shed 4 bases, and the junction held 2 bases outside the gene matches. This CDR3 reads CASSPDRGGNTIYF. CDR3 sequence (DNA): TGCGCCAGCAGCCCGGACAGGGGGGGAAACACCATATATTTT.

This chain connects TRBV7-9 to TRBJ2-1, with 9 bases that match TRBD2. The germline V gene encodes CDR1 SEHNR and CDR2 FQNEAQ (reference sequence). J lost 7 bases, V lost 2 bases, and 12 bases had no gene match. There are 17 residues in the CDR3. DNA for the CDR3: TGTGCCAGCAGCTTAAGTGGTCTAGCGGGATTCGTAAATGAGCAGTTCTTC. Its translation: CASSLSGLAGFVNEQFF.